This entry lists 16 T cell receptor beta chains sequenced from one sample in a study of monozygotic twins with inflammatory bowel disease. Following a re-call of the 5' RACE reads, TCRdb has one entry per CDR3 protein and lacks DNA. Seen in this sample are a few hundred thousand distinct CDR3 sequences; the ten most common clones hold less than 2.5%. Sequencing used blood. The receptors here all came from a human donor with ulcerative colitis or Crohn's disease, or a healthy co-twin of an affected twin (not recorded which).

V gene TRBV7-2 combines with J gene TRBJ1-3. Germline V CDR1 and CDR2: SGHTA, FQGNSA. This CDR3 is 16 amino acids long. This CDR3 is CASSLGQVSSGNTIYF. Drawing the rest from reference TRBV7-2 and TRBJ1-3, the complete variable domain is GAGVSQSPSNKVTEKGKDVELRCDPISGHTALYWYRQSLGQGLEFLIYFQGNSAPDKSGLPSDRFSAERTGGSVSTLTIQRTQQEDSAVYLCASSLGQVSSGNTIYFGEGSWLTVV.

The chain carries TRBV20-1 and TRBJ1-1. The germline V gene has CDR1 DFQATT and CDR2 SNEGSKA (reference sequence). CDR3 length equals 14 residues. The CDR3 loop is CSARGRPAITEAFF.

This sequence joins TRBV20-1 and TRBJ2-5; TCRdb's D gene call, TRBD1, goes unchecked for lack of DNA. CDR1 is DFQATT, CDR2 SNEGSKA, per germline (reference sequence). This CDR3 is built from 17 residues. CDR3 protein: CSARDFFGTGRQETQYF.

V usage is TRBV12-3 or TRBV12-4 and J usage is TRBJ1-5; TCRdb outputs TRBD1, but without DNA this stays unchecked. This CDR3 region has 14 residues. CDR3 sequence reads: CASSWGQGGQPQHF.

This sequence joins TRBV7-2 and TRBJ1-5. The CDR3 totals 13 residues. Per the germline V gene, CDR1 is SGHTA and CDR2 is FQGNSA. CDR3 residues: CASSSRGDQPQHF.

The rearrangement links TRBV5-1 to TRBJ1-6. Germline V gene lookup returns CDR1 SGHRS and CDR2 YFSETQ. The CDR3 has 20 residues. CDR3 sequence: CASSYAVRQGPFSSNSPLHF.

This chain joins TRBV28 and TRBJ2-1; TCRdb outputs TRBD1, but without DNA this stays unchecked. Per germline, CDR1 MDHEN and CDR2 SYDVKM. The CDR3 spans 13 residues. The chain's CDR3 is CATTGQGVFEQFF.

This sequence joins TRBV9 and TRBJ2-5. The CDR3 is 15 amino acids. CDR1 SGDLS and CDR2 YYNGEE come from the germline V gene. CDR3 sequence: CASSVGTLAQETQYF.

V is TRBV20-1 and J is TRBJ2-1. Germline V CDR1 and CDR2: DFQATT, SNEGSKA (reference sequence). This CDR3 spans 15 amino acids. CDR3 loop: CSAGSDFSSYNEQFF.

The chain recombines TRBV19 with TRBJ2-2; TCRdb's D call, TRBD1, is unchecked because there is no DNA. The CDR3 runs to 15 residues. The germline V gene has CDR1 LNHDA and CDR2 SQIVND (reference sequence). Here the CDR3 reads CASRPTGANTGELFF.

This chain connects TRBV3-1 to TRBJ2-2; TCRdb returns TRBD1, unconfirmable since there is no DNA. The CDR3 covers 16 residues. Per germline, CDR1 LGHDT and CDR2 YNNKEL (reference sequence). CDR3 loop: CASSQGQGAKTGELFF.

This sequence joins TRBV7-3 and TRBJ2-2; the TRBD1 assignment by TCRdb is unverifiable without DNA. The CDR3 is 14 amino acids. From germline, CDR1 is SGHTA and CDR2 FQGTGA. CDR3 sequence reads: CASSVTGVPGELFF.

The chain has TRBV3-1 and TRBJ2-6; TCRdb outputs TRBD2, but without DNA this stays unchecked. CDR3 size: 19 residues. Germline V gene sequence: CDR1 LGHDT, CDR2 YNNKEL (reference sequence). CDR3 sequence: CASSQDPWAGPSGANVLTF.

CDR3 region: CASSLAPRSRTSTGELFF. V gene TRBV11-1 combines with J gene TRBJ2-2. This CDR3 spans 18 amino acids. Per the germline V gene, CDR1 is SGHAT and CDR2 is FQDESV (reference sequence).

CDR3 residues: CASSLSRAGGPETQYF. The chain carries TRBV7-2 and TRBJ2-5; checking the TCRdb D call of TRBD2 is not possible without DNA. CDR3 length: 16 residues. Germline V lookup: CDR1 SGHTA, CDR2 FQGNSA.

The CDR3 reads CASSASLALSNTDTQYF. J is TRBJ2-3 and V is TRBV9; the D call from TCRdb, TRBD1, cannot be confirmed without DNA. This CDR3 is 17 amino acids long. Germline V gives CDR1 SGDLS, CDR2 YYNGEE.